One sample yielded the 20 T cell receptor beta chains listed below, sequenced in a study of CD8+CD57+ T cells in acquired aplastic anemia. Investigators profiled TCR beta VDJ and CDR3 from genomic DNA template. Each CDR3 protein gets one entry after TCRdb re-called the reads with MiXCR. The table records some 190,000 distinct CDR3 sequences, 40% to 55% of them present only once. The sequenced material came from sorted CD4+, CD8+, or CD8+CD57+ T cells (not recorded which) from PBMCs. The receptor set was obtained from a human donor in good health.

This clonotype was recorded many times. The chain combines TRBV7-9 with TRBJ2-2, with D possibly matching TRBD1 (5 bases). The CDR3 extends over 15 amino acids. V was clipped by 7 bases and J by 1 base, with 13 bases between them. The germline gives CDR1 SEHNR, CDR2 FQNEAQ (reference sequence). CDR3 DNA sequence: TGTGCCAGCACCGATATGGACAAGAACACCGGGGAGCTGTTTTTT. The encoded protein is CASTDMDKNTGELFF.

This clonotype was seen a few times. J is TRBJ2-6 and V is TRBV28; D is uncertain. The germline V gene encodes CDR1 MDHEN and CDR2 SYDVKM. Trimming removed 5 bases from V and 0 bases from J, with 8 bases in between. The CDR3 covers 15 residues. The CDR3 sequence: CASSPEGSGANVLTF. The CDR3 bases are TGTGCCAGCAGTCCGGAAGGCTCTGGGGCCAACGTCCTGACTTTC.

This clonotype was observed a few times. The genes are TRBV6-4 and TRBJ1-1; perhaps TRBD1 as D (5 bases). CDR1 MRHNA and CDR2 SNTAGT come from the germline V gene. The V end was cut by 4 bases, the J end by 1 base, with 7 bases between. CDR3 size: 13 residues. The CDR3 protein is CASSARENTEAFF. CDR3 nucleotide sequence: TGTGCCAGCAGTGCCAGGGAGAACACTGAAGCTTTCTTT.

The V and J genes are TRBV3-1 and TRBJ1-2; 7 bases line up with TRBD1. Germline V gene sequence: CDR1 LGHDT, CDR2 YNNKEL (reference sequence). This CDR3 is built from 18 residues. After removal of 3 bases from V and 0 bases from J, the junction contained 13 bases not matched to a gene. DNA for the CDR3: TGTGCCAGCAGCCACCTCTCCGACAGGGTGGCGACTAACTATGGCTACACCTTC. It codes for CASSHLSDRVATNYGYTF.

This clonotype has more than one count but fewer than ten. The rearrangement links TRBV3-1 to TRBJ1-5, with D possibly TRBD1 on 6 matching bases. Trimming took off 4 bases at V and 1 base at J, with 8 bases between the two ends. CDR1 and CDR2 (germline): LGHDT, YNNKEL (reference sequence). The CDR3 sequence is 14 residues long. The CDR3 protein is CASSLGQSNQPQHF. CDR3 nucleotides: TGTGCCAGCAGCCTAGGACAGAGCAATCAGCCCCAGCATTTT.

This clonotype was seen repeatedly, ten times or more. The chain links TRBV20-1 to TRBJ2-7; D gene uncertain. The CDR3 has 14 residues. CDR1 is DFQATT, CDR2 SNEGSKA, per germline (reference sequence). V was pared by 2 bases and J by 3 bases, with 14 bases between. CDR3: CSARPPGRGYEQYF. In nucleotides, the CDR3 is TGCAGTGCTAGACCCCCTGGGCGAGGCTACGAGCAGTACTTC.

The chain links TRBV10-1 to TRBJ2-1; 10 bases are shared with TRBD1. In germline, CDR1 is WNHNN, CDR2 SYGVQD (reference sequence). Trimming took 6 bases from V and 4 from J; bases not matched to a gene: 6. This CDR3 is built from 15 residues. As DNA, the CDR3 is TGCGCCAGCAGCAACGGACAGGGGGATTACAATGAGCAGTTCTTC. This translates into CASSNGQGDYNEQFF.

This clonotype has a count of ten or more. This chain joins TRBV2 and TRBJ1-1; no clear D. This CDR3 has 15 amino acids. V was pared by 7 bases and J by 0 bases, with 15 bases between. Looked up from germline, CDR1 is SNHLY and CDR2 is FYNNEI. The CDR3, as DNA: TGTGCCAGCAAATTGGAAACAACCATGAACACTGAAGCTTTCTTT. Amino acids: CASKLETTMNTEAFF.

This clonotype occurred once. The gene calls are TRBV2 and TRBJ2-5; a possible D gene is TRBD1 (5 bases). This CDR3 contains 14 residues. V lost 4 bases and J 0 bases, leaving 9 bases between the germline ends. The germline CDR1 and CDR2 sequences are SNHLY and FYNNEI. CDR3 residues: CASSGAGNQETQYF. The CDR3, as DNA: TGTGCCAGCAGTGGGGCAGGGAACCAAGAGACCCAGTACTTC.

The chain uses TRBV3-1 and TRBJ1-2; D gene uncertain. The CDR3 is made up of 13 amino acids. With 4 bases removed from V and 4 bases from J, the gap between germline ends came to 10 bases. Germline V gene lookup returns CDR1 LGHDT and CDR2 YNNKEL (reference sequence). The CDR3 DNA reads TGTGCCAGCAGCCCTTTTGGAGTCTATGGCTACACCTTC. Amino acid sequence: CASSPFGVYGYTF. Full variable domain (remainder filled in from reference TRBV3-1 and TRBJ1-2): DTAVSQTPKYLVTQMGNDKSIKCEQNLGHDTMYWYKQDSKKFLKIMFSYNNKELIINETVPNRFSPKSPDKAHLNLHINSLELGDSAVYFCASSPFGVYGYTFGSGTRLTVV.

This clonotype occurred many times. The V and J genes are TRBV9 and TRBJ2-3, with 7 bases fitting TRBD2. The germline gives CDR1 SGDLS, CDR2 YYNGEE. CDR3 length: 16 residues. V lost 0 bases and J lost 1; bases outside the gene matches: 5. In DNA, the CDR3 is TGTGCCAGCAGCGTAGGACTAGCCCGGGGCACAGATACGCAGTATTTT. Translated, it gives CASSVGLARGTDTQYF.

The J gene is TRBJ2-1, the V gene TRBV4-1; TRBD1 matches 11 bases. Losses at the gene ends were 4 bases for V and 5 bases for J; bases not matched to a gene: 7. The CDR3 runs to 16 residues. Per the germline V gene, CDR1 is MGHRA and CDR2 is YSYEKL. The CDR3 sequence: CASSRTGTGGNNEQFF. The CDR3 bases are TGCGCCAGCAGCCGAACCGGGACAGGGGGAAACAATGAGCAGTTCTTC.

A remark on this clonotype: A junction boundary mismatches the germline segment, possibly from a read error. J is TRBJ2-1 and V is TRBV15; D unresolved. The CDR3 contains 14 residues. CDR1 and CDR2 from the germline V gene are LNHNV and YYDKDF (reference sequence). The CDR3 region is CASSSLGVLVEQFF. The CDR3 DNA sequence: TGTGCCAGCAGCAGTTTGGGCGTTTTGGTTGAGCAGTTCTTC.

The chain joins TRBV7-7 to TRBJ2-5; weak D call: TRBD2 (6 bases). The germline gives CDR1 SSHAT, CDR2 FNYEAQ (reference sequence). Trimming left V 4 bases short and J 3 bases short, with 15 bases between. The CDR3 consists of 15 residues. CDR3 sequence reads: CASSSSIAGKETQYF. Written as DNA, the CDR3 is TGTGCCAGCAGCTCCTCCATCGCGGGAAAAGAGACCCAGTACTTC.

This clonotype was counted at least ten times. The chain carries TRBV19 and TRBJ1-5; D is uncertain. Germline lookup yields CDR1 LNHDA and CDR2 SQIVND (reference sequence). The CDR3 runs 13 residues. V dropped 2 bases and J dropped 4 bases, with 6 bases sitting between them. In DNA, the CDR3 is TGTGCCAGTAGTATAAACGAGAATCAGCCCCAGCATTTT. Translating it yields CASSINENQPQHF.

Concerning this clonotype itself: A much larger clone lies one base from this, so it may be a read error. V and J are TRBV6-5 and TRBJ2-7, with 7 bases aligning to TRBD1. Germline loops: CDR1 MNHEY, CDR2 SVGAGI. This CDR3 region has 14 residues. CDR3 protein: CASSYDRVSYERYF. The CDR3 DNA reads as TGTGCCAGCAGTTACGACAGGGTTTCCTACGAGCGGTACTTC.

As to this clonotype: A junction end diverges from the germline sequence, so it may reflect a read error. The rearrangement uses TRBV10-3 and TRBJ2-5, with TRBD1 matching 9 bases. Germline V gene lookup returns CDR1 ENHRY and CDR2 SYGVKD. The CDR3 is made up of 13 amino acids. The DNA of the CDR3 is TGTGCCATCAGTGAACAGGGGGCAGAGACCCAATACTTC. It yields the protein CAISEQGAETQYF.

This clonotype was seen more than once but under ten times. The chain links TRBV15 to TRBJ2-1; the D call may be TRBD1 or TRBD2 (5 bases each). The CDR3 covers 16 residues. V dropped 1 base and J dropped 5 bases, with 15 bases sitting between them. The germline V gene encodes CDR1 LNHNV and CDR2 YYDKDF (reference sequence). CDR3 bases: TGTGCCACCAGCAGAGGGGGGTACGTCTCTGACAATGAGCAGTTCTTC. Translating gives CATSRGGYVSDNEQFF.

In regard to this clonotype: A much larger clone differs from this one at a single base, so this may be a read error. The genes are TRBV20-1 and TRBJ2-7; D is undetermined. The CDR3 has 14 amino acids. The germline gives CDR1 DFQATT, CDR2 SNEGSKA (reference sequence). The CDR3 region is CCASFMQKSYEQYF. CDR3 DNA: TGCTGTGCTAGTTTCATGCAAAAATCCTACGAGCAGTACTTC.

This clonotype was counted many times. V usage is TRBV5-1 and J usage is TRBJ2-5; 13 bases fit TRBD2. Per germline, CDR1 SGHRS and CDR2 YFSETQ. The CDR3 totals 16 residues. After removal of 5 bases from V and 1 base from J, the junction contained 5 bases not matched to a gene. CDR3 loop: CASRGGLAGIQETQYF. In nucleotides, the CDR3 is TGCGCCAGCAGGGGGGGACTAGCGGGGATCCAAGAGACCCAGTACTTC.